Reported below is one T cell receptor beta chain. It lacks a known antigen. No qualities accompany the bases; no much larger clone lies one base away. Trimmed from V: 6 bases; trimmed from J: 2 bases; junction bases lacking a gene match: 2. From the germline V gene, CDR1 is SGHDT and CDR2 is YYEEEE. The cysteine opens and the phenylalanine closes a CDR3 of 14 amino acids. Only CDR3 DNA remains: 42 bases, in frame from the first base. The record originates from a study of T-cell reconstitution after alpha-beta-depleted transplantation in children (dated by TCRdb to 2015 to 2016). Background on the whole study: Using TCR repertoire profiling, the study quantitatively followed how T-cell immune reconstitution unfolded in children after TCRalphabeta/CD19-depleted allogeneic hematopoietic cell transplantation.

The study at large found these results: Over the following months the frequencies of hyperexpanded clones went down, and after one year T-cell counts and TCRbeta diversity were mostly credited to newly produced T cells. The apparently early alphabetaT-cell count recovery about two months after transplant was reportedly dependent on only several hundred rapidly expanded clones derived from non-depleted graft cells. In some patients, the high TCRbeta diversity seen at day 60 was put down to recipient T cells and intrathymic progenitors that had survived conditioning.

Libraries were prepared through PCR. Sequenced on an Illumina HiSeq 2500. Molecular barcoding was employed in the preparation of TCR libraries, with unique molecular identifiers being used to normalize TCRbeta repertoire quantification. Using fastp trimming at Q25 and MiXCR clonotype assembly, TCRdb reanalyzed the public sequencing data and kept in-frame beta chains. Each CDR3 protein gets just one entry, which takes the most common genes and DNA from the rows behind it. Counted in this sample were approximately 980,000 distinct CDR3 sequences; about 31% of them appeared once. Over 25% of the sample goes to the ten largest clones. The treatment or condition label, read with the paper, signifies: allogeneic hematopoietic cell transplantation with graft depleted of TCRalphabeta T cells and CD19 B cells. TCRalphabeta/CD19-depleted allogeneic hematopoietic cell grafts were given to the transplant recipients, all of whom were children.

The chain is made from TRBV5-6 and TRBJ2-3; 11 middle bases align to TRBD2. Sample: PBMCs, mostly from graft donor cells, taken 360 days after TCRalphabeta/CD19-depleted stem cell transplant. The receptor comes from a boy less than two years old who had a stem cell transplant for SCID, so the T cells may come from the graft donor. Here is the DNA: TGTGCCAGCAAGGGACTAGCGGCCACAGATACGCAGTATTTT. It specifies CASKGLAATDTQYF.